The 7 T cell receptor beta chains below were found in one sample sequenced in a study of human T cells and chemical hapten exposure. Time point denoted: pre-sensitization, week 0. Treatment noted: therapeutic diphenylcyclopropenone sensitization with weekly scalp DPC. TCRdb ran MiXCR on the RACE reads and lists one entry per CDR3 protein. The data hold around 57,000 distinct CDR3 sequences, with 11% observed a single time. This sample comprised whole blood, obtained in connection with sensitization to the hapten diphenylcyclopropenone (DPC). These receptors all come from a woman aged 40-49 years with alopecia areata. Some clones in this sample may be carry-over from other donors' samples.

The table lists this clonotype with many counts. The chain joins TRBV6-5 to TRBJ1-1; no firm D call. Germline V gene sequence: CDR1 MNHEY, CDR2 SVGAGI. The CDR3 covers 14 residues. Trimming shortened V by 0 bases and J by 5 bases, and 10 bases separated the two germline ends. DNA of the CDR3: TGTGCCAGCAGTTACTCTTTCGGGGTAACTGAAGCTTTCTTT. This translates into CASSYSFGVTEAFF.

This clonotype was seen once. The V and J genes are TRBV5-6 and TRBJ1-3, with 9 bases lining up with TRBD1. CDR1 SGHDT and CDR2 YYEEEE come from the germline V gene. V was pared by 4 bases and J by 2 bases, with 4 bases of the junction left unmatched. This CDR3 has 15 residues. The CDR3 is CASSPDRGTGNTIYF. Written as DNA, the CDR3 is TGTGCCAGCAGCCCGGACAGGGGCACTGGAAACACCATATATTTT.

The chain has TRBV27 and TRBJ2-7; D might be TRBD1 (5 bases). This CDR3 is built from 13 residues. Germline V gene sequence: CDR1 MNHEY, CDR2 SMNVEV (reference sequence). Trimming stripped 3 bases from V and 7 bases from J, with 13 bases between. The CDR3: CASSFDRGREQYF. The CDR3, as DNA: TGTGCCAGCAGTTTTGATAGGGGCAGAGAGCAGTACTTC.

This clonotype was detected many times. CDR3 residues: CASSLGQGRTGELFF. The CDR3 nucleotides are TGTGCCAGCAGCTTAGGACAGGGTAGAACCGGGGAGCTGTTTTTT. This chain links TRBV7-2 with TRBJ2-2, with 7 bases aligning to TRBD1. This CDR3 is 15 amino acids long. In germline, CDR1 is SGHTA, CDR2 FQGNSA. The J segment lost 5 bases and the V segment lost 1 base, leaving 4 bases of the junction unmatched.

The sample holds a few counts of this clonotype. This CDR3 reads CASSLGEVTSGYNEQFF. DNA of the CDR3: TGTGCCAGCAGCTTAGGAGAGGTGACTAGCGGTTACAATGAGCAGTTCTTC. This rearrangement joins TRBV11-1 to TRBJ2-1; 9 bases are a match to TRBD2. The CDR3 consists of 17 residues. After removal of 1 base from V and 4 bases from J, the junction contained 8 bases not matched to a gene. In germline, CDR1 is SGHAT, CDR2 FQDESV (reference sequence). The complete variable domain, with remaining parts taken from reference TRBV11-1 and TRBJ2-1, reads EAEVAQSPRYKITEKSQAVAFWCDPISGHATLYWYRQILGQGPELLVQFQDESVVDDSQLPKDRFSAERLKGVDSTLKIQPAELGDSAMYLCASSLGEVTSGYNEQFFGPGTRLTVL.

This clonotype occurred many times. The rearrangement joins TRBV30 to TRBJ1-1, with TRBD1 matching over 9 bases. The V gene end was trimmed by 5 bases and the J gene end by 4 bases; junction bases not matched to a gene: 11. Per germline, CDR1 GTSNPN and CDR2 SVGIG (reference sequence). CDR3 length: 15 residues. The DNA for the CDR3 is TGTGCCTGGGGGGGGGACAGGGTCGTCGGCACTGAAGCTTTCTTT. This sequence encodes CAWGGDRVVGTEAFF. Filled out from reference TRBV30 and TRBJ1-1, the complete variable domain reads SQTIHQWPATLVQPVGSPLSLECTVEGTSNPNLYWYRQAAGRGLQLLFYSVGIGQISSEVPQNLSASRPQDRQFILSSKKLLLSDSGFYLCAWGGDRVVGTEAFFGQGTRLTVV.

This clonotype was counted ten times or more. This chain joins TRBV6-5 and TRBJ2-3, with 8 bases identical to TRBD2. The CDR3 consists of 14 residues. The V segment lost 7 bases and the J segment 4 bases; nucleotides outside the gene matches: 7. From germline, CDR1 is MNHEY and CDR2 SVGAGI. CDR3 region: CASNSGGLADTQYF. CDR3 DNA sequence: TGTGCCAGCAACAGCGGGGGTCTGGCAGATACGCAGTATTTT.